This T cell receptor (beta chain) was captured in a study of T cell responses to AZD1222 COVID-19 vaccine. Study-level findings and limits: It was only after the peak T cell response that any repertoires were sampled. Females made up more of the donors, who were largely white British, and clonal diversity may have come out too low.

On this clone itself: Antigen specificity is unknown.

Sequencing was performed with immunoSEQ multiplex PCR; in TCRdb, only in-frame clones are kept and a portion is missing. The sample holds 95,000 to 110,000 clones, around nine tenths seen once. Losses at the gene ends were 5 bases for V and 1 base for J; bases not matched to a gene: 7. The CDR3 runs 16 residues. CDR1 and CDR2 from the germline V gene are SGHTA and FQGNSA. The J gene is TRBJ1-1, the V gene TRBV7-2, with TRBD1 matching over 10 bases. The material was peripheral blood, obtained 28 days after the second dose of the MenACWY control vaccine. The sequence was collected from an adult who received the MenACWY meningococcal vaccine as a control. Written as DNA, the CDR3 is TGTGCCAGCAGCGACAGGGACAGGGGTAGGAACACTGAAGCTTTCTTT. Residues: CASSDRDRGRNTEAFF.